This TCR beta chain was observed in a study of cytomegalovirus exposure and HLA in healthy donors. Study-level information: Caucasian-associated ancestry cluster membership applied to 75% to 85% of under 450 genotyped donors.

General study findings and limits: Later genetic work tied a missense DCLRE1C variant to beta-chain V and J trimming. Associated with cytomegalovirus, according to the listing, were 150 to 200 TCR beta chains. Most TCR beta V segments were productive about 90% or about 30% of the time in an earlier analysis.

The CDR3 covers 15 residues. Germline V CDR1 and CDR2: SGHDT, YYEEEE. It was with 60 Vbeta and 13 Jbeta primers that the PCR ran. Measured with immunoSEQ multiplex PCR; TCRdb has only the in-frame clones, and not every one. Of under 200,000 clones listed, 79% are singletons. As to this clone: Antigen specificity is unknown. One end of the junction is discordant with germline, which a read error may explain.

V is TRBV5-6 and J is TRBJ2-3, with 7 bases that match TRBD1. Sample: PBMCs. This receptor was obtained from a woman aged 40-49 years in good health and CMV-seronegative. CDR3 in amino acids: CASSRGQISTDTQCF. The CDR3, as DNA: TGTGCCAGCAGCCGGGGACAGATTTCCACAGATACGCAGTGTTTT. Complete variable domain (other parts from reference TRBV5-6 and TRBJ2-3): DAGVTQSPTHLIKTRGQQVTLRCSPKSGHDTVSWYQQALGQGPQFIFQYYEEEERQRGNFPDRFSGHQFPNYSSELNVNALLLGDSALYLCASSRGQISTDTQCFGPGTRLTVL.